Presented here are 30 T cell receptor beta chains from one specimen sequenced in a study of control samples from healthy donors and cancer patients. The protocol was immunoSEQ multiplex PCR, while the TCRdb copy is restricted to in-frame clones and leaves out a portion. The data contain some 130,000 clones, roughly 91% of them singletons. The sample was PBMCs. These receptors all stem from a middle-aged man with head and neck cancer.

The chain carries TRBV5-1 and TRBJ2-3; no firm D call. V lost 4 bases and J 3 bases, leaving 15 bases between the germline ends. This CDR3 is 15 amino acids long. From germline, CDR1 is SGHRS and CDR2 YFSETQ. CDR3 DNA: TGCGCCAGCAGCCCCGGGTTCCTAGGGACAGATACGCAGTATTTT. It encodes CASSPGFLGTDTQYF. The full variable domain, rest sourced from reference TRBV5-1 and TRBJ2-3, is KAGVTQTPRYLIKTRGQQVTLSCSPISGHRSVSWYQQTPGQGLQFLFEYFSETQRNKGNFPGRFSGRQFSNSRSEMNVSTLELGDSALYLCASSPGFLGTDTQYFGPGTRLTVL.

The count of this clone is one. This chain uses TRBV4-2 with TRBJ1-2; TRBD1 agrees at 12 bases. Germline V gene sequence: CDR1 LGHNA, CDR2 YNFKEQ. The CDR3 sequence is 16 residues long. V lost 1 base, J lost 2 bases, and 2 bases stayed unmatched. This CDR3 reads CASSQAGTGGNYGYTF. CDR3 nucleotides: TGTGCCAGCAGCCAAGCCGGGACAGGGGGCAACTATGGCTACACCTTC.

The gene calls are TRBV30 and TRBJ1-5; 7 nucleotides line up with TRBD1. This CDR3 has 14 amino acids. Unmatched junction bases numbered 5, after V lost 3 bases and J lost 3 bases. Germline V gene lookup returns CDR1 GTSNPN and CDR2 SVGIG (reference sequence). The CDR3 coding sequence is TGTGCCTGGAGCCCGGGACAGTTCAATCAGCCCCAGCATTTT. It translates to CAWSPGQFNQPQHF.

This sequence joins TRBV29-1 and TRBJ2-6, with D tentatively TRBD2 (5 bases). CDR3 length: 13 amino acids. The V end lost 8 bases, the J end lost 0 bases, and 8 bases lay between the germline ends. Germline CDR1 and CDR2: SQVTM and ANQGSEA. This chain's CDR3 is CSWAGSGANVLTF. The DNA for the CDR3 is TGCAGCTGGGCGGGCTCTGGGGCCAACGTCCTGACTTTC.

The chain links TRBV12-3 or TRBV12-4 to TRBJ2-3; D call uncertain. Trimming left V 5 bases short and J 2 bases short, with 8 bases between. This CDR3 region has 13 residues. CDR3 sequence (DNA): TGTGCCAGCAGTCACCGAAACACAGATACGCAGTATTTT. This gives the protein CASSHRNTDTQYF.

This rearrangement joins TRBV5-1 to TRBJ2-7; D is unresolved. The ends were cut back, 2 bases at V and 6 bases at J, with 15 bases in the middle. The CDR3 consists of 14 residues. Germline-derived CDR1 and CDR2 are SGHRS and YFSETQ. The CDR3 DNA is TGCGCCAGCAGCTTCCAAGAGGTCGGGCCCGAGCAGTACTTC. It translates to CASSFQEVGPEQYF.

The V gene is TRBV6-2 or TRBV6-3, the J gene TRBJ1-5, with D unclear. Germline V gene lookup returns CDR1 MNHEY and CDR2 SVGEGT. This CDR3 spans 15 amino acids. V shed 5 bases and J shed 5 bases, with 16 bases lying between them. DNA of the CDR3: TGTGCCAGCAGTGAGAGAGGGATTGGCGATCAGCCCCAGCATTTT. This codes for CASSERGIGDQPQHF.

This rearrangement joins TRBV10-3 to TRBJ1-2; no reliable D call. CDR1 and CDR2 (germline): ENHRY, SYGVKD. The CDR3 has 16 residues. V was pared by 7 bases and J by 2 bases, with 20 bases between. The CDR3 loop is CAIKPGVGELNYGYTF. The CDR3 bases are TGTGCCATCAAGCCCGGGGTCGGGGAGCTCAACTATGGCTACACCTTC.

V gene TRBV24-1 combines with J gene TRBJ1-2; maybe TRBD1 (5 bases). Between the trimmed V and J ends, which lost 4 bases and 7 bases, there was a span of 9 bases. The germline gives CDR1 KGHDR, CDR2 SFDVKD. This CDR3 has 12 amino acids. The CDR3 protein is CATSEGPGGYTF. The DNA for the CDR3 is TGTGCCACCAGTGAGGGACCGGGTGGCTACACCTTC.

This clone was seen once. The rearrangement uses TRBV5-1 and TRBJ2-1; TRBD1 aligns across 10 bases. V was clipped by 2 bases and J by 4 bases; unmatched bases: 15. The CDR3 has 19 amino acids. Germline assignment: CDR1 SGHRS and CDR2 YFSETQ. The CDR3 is CASSFGFDRTGGIYNEQFF. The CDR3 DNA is TGCGCCAGCAGCTTTGGCTTTGACCGGACAGGGGGGATATACAATGAGCAGTTCTTC.

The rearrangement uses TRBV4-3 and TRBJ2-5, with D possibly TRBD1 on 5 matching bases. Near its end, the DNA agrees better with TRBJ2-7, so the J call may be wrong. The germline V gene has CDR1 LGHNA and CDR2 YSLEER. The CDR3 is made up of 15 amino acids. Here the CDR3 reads CASSQDLRQGDEQYF. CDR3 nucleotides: TGCGCCAGCAGCCAAGATCTGCGGCAGGGCGACGAGCAGTACTTC.

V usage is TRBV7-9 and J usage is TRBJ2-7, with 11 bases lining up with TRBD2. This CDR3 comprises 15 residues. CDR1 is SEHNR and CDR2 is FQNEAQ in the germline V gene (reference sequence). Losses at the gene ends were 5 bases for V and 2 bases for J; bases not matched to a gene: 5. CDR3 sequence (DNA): TGTGCCAGCAGCCGGCATAGCGGGGGGGCCTACGAGCAGTACTTC. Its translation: CASSRHSGGAYEQYF.

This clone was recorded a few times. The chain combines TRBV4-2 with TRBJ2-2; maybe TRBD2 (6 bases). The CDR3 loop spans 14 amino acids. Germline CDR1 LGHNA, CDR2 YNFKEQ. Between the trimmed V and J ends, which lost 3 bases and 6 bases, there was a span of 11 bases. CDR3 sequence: CASSQKGGAGELFF. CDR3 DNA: TGTGCCAGCAGCCAGAAGGGCGGGGCCGGGGAGCTGTTTTTT.

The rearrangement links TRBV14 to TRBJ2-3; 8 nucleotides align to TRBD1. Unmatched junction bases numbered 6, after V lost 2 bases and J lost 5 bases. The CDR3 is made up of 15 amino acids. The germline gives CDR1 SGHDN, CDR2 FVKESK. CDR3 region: CASSQWQGARDTQYF. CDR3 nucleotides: TGTGCCAGCAGCCAATGGCAGGGGGCAAGAGATACGCAGTATTTT.

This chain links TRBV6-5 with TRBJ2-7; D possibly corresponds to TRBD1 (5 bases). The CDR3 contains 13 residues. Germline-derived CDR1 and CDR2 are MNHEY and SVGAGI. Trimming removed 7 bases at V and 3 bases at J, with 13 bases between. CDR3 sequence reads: CASTRGRGYEQYF. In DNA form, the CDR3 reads TGTGCCAGCACCAGAGGAAGGGGCTACGAGCAGTACTTC.

CDR3 residues: CASSFTPGQGPYEQYF. The CDR3 coding sequence is TGCGCCAGCAGCTTCACCCCGGGACAGGGGCCCTACGAGCAGTACTTC. V gene TRBV5-1 combines with J gene TRBJ2-7; TRBD1 agrees at 10 bases. The V segment lost 2 bases and the J segment 2 bases; nucleotides outside the gene matches: 7. The V gene's germline CDR1 is SGHRS and CDR2 YFSETQ. The CDR3 covers 16 residues.

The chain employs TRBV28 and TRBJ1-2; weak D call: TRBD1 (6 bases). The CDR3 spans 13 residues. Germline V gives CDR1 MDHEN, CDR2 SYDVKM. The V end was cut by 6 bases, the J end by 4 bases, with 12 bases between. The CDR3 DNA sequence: TGTGCCAGCAGCCCAGACAGGAGCTATGGCTACACCTTC. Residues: CASSPDRSYGYTF.

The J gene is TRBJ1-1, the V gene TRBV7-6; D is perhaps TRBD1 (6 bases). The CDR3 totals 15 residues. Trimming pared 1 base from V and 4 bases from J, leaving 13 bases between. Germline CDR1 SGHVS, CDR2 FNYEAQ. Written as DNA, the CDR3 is TGTGCCAGCAGCTTAGGATCGGGGGCGGCCACTGAAGCTTTCTTT. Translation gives CASSLGSGAATEAFF.

The CDR3 here is CSAETPGGENYGYTF. In DNA, the CDR3 is TGCAGCGCCGAAACCCCAGGGGGTGAAAACTATGGCTACACCTTC. This chain connects TRBV29-1 to TRBJ1-2, with 7 bases identical to TRBD1. The germline CDR1 and CDR2 sequences are SQVTM and ANQGSEA. There are 15 residues in the CDR3. Trimming removed 7 bases from V and 2 bases from J; junction bases left unmatched: 13.

The CDR3 coding sequence is TGTGCCAGCAGCTCTTGGCCGGGACAGCTCTACGAGCAGTACTTC. Protein product: CASSSWPGQLYEQYF. The chain uses TRBV7-2 and TRBJ2-7; 7 bases align to TRBD1. The CDR3 is 15 residues long. CDR1 SGHTA and CDR2 FQGNSA come from the germline V gene. Losses at the gene ends were 4 bases for V and 3 bases for J; bases not matched to a gene: 9. Full variable domain (missing parts from reference TRBV7-2 and TRBJ2-7): GAGVSQSPSNKVTEKGKDVELRCDPISGHTALYWYRQSLGQGLEFLIYFQGNSAPDKSGLPSDRFSAERTGGSVSTLTIQRTQQEDSAVYLCASSSWPGQLYEQYFGPGTRLTVT.

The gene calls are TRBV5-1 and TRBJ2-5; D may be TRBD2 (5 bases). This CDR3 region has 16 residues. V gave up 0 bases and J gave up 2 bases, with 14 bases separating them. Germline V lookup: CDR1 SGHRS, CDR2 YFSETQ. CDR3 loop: CASSLGGLATQETQYF. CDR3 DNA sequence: TGCGCCAGCAGCTTGGGAGGGCTAGCCACTCAAGAGACCCAGTACTTC. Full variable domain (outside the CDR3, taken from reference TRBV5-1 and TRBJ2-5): KAGVTQTPRYLIKTRGQQVTLSCSPISGHRSVSWYQQTPGQGLQFLFEYFSETQRNKGNFPGRFSGRQFSNSRSEMNVSTLELGDSALYLCASSLGGLATQETQYFGPGTRLLVL.

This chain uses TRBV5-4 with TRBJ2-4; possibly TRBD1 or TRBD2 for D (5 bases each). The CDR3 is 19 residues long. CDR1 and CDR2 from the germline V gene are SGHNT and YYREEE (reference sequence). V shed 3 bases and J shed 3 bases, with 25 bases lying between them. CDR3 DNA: TGTGCCAGCAGCTCACCTGGGGAAGATCGCCCTGGGGGCAAAAACATTCAGTACTTC. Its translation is CASSSPGEDRPGGKNIQYF.

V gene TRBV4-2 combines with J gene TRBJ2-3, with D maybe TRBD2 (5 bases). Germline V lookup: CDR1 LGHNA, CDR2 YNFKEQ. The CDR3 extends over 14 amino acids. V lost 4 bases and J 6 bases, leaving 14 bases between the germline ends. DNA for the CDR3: TGTGCCAGCAGCCTCTCTCGGGGAAGGGATACGCAGTATTTT. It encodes CASSLSRGRDTQYF.

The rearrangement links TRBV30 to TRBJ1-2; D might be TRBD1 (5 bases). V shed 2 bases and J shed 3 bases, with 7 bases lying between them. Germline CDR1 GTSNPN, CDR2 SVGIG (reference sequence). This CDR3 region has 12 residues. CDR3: CAWSLGDYGYTF. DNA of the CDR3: TGTGCCTGGAGTCTAGGGGACTATGGCTACACCTTC. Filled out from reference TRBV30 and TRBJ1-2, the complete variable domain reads SQTIHQWPATLVQPVGSPLSLECTVEGTSNPNLYWYRQAAGRGLQLLFYSVGIGQISSEVPQNLSASRPQDRQFILSSKKLLLSDSGFYLCAWSLGDYGYTFGSGTRLTVV.

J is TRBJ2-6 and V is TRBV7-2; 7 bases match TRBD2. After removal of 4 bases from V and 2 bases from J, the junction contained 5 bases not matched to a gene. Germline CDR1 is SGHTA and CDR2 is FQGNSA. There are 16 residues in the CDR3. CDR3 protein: CASSSSAGAGANVLTF. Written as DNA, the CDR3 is TGTGCCAGCAGCTCTTCGGCGGGGGCTGGGGCCAACGTCCTGACTTTC.

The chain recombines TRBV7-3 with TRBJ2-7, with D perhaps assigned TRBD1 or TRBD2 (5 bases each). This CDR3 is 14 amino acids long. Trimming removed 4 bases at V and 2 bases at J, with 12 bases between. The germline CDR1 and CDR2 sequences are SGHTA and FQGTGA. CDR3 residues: CASSSLWGPYEQYF. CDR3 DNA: TGTGCCAGCAGCTCCCTTTGGGGACCCTACGAGCAGTACTTC.

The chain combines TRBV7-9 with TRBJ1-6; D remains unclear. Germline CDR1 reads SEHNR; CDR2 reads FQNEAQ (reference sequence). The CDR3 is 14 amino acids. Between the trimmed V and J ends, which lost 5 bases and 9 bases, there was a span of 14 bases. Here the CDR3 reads CASSPPTVGSPLHF. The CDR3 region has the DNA TGTGCCAGCAGCCCACCAACGGTGGGTTCACCCCTCCACTTT.

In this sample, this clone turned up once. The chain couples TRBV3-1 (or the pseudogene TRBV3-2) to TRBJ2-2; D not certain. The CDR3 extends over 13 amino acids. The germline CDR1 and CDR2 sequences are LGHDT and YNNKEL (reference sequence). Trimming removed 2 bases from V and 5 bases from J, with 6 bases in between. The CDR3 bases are TGTGCCAGCAGCCAATGGGGAACCGGGGAGCTGTTTTTT. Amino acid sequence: CASSQWGTGELFF.

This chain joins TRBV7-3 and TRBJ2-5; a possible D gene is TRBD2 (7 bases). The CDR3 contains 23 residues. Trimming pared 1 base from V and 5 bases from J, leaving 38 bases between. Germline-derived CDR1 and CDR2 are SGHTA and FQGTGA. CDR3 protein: CASSLRPPGFTVPRTKGGETQYF. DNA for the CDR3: TGTGCCAGCAGCTTAAGACCCCCCGGTTTTACTGTTCCTCGAACTAAGGGGGGGGAGACCCAGTACTTC.

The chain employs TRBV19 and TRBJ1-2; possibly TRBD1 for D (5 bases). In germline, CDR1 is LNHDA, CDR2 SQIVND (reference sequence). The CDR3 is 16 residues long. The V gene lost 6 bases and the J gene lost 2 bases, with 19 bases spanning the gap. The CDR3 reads CASSLSQGGLNYGYTF. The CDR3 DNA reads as TGTGCCAGTAGCCTATCGCAGGGAGGGTTAAACTATGGCTACACCTTC.